The rows below give T cell receptor beta chains drawn from one sample of a study of cytomegalovirus exposure and HLA in healthy donors. Only in-frame clones appear in the TCRdb table, and some are missing; sequencing was by immunoSEQ multiplex PCR. Of about 100,000 clones in the sample, roughly 75% are singletons; the top ten hold around 5%. Sequencing was performed on PBMCs. The receptors shown here come from a young woman in good health and CMV-seropositive. Each CDR3 is given with its conserved first and last residue. A D gene is named only where the DNA matches it firmly. Rows give clone size only sometimes, using once, few, many, or a class for an expanded clone.

D gene	V gene	clone size	J gene	CDR3 protein	CDR3 DNA
.	TRBV30	.	TRBJ1-3	CAWARGGSGNTIYF	TGTGCCTGGGCACGGGGGGGCTCTGGAAACACCATATATTTT
TRBD1	TRBV6-1	.	TRBJ2-1	CASSGDRESNEQFF	TGTGCCAGCAGTGGGGACAGGGAGAGCAATGAGCAGTTCTTC
.	TRBV5-4	once	TRBJ1-2	CASSTGLSSYTF	TGTGCCAGCAGCACCGGACTGTCGAGCTACACCTTC
TRBD2	TRBV28	.	TRBJ2-7	CASSWGTSGSYEQYF	TGTGCCAGCAGTTGGGGGACTAGCGGGAGCTACGAGCAGTACTTC
TRBD1	TRBV7-2	.	TRBJ2-3	CASSKGQADTDTQYF	TGTGCCAGCAGCAAGGGACAGGCAGACACAGATACGCAGTATTTT
.	TRBV19	.	TRBJ2-1	CASSIMELYNEQFF	TGTGCCAGTAGTATAATGGAGTTGTACAATGAGCAGTTCTTC
TRBD1	TRBV19	.	TRBJ1-5	CASCSPGQGANQPQHF	TGTGCCAGTTGTTCTCCGGGACAGGGGGCTAATCAGCCCCAGCATTTT
.	TRBV11-2	.	TRBJ2-1	CASSLLVALYNEQFF	TGTGCCAGCAGCTTACTAGTTGCACTCTACAATGAGCAGTTCTTC
.	TRBV7-8	.	TRBJ2-1	CASSLARVSSYNEQFF	TGTGCCAGCAGCTTAGCCAGGGTCAGCTCCTACAATGAGCAGTTCTTC
.	TRBV19	.	TRBJ1-5	CAGSNWMKQGIGTVQPQHF	TGTGCCGGTAGTAATTGGATGAAACAGGGTATCGGAACAGTTCAGCCCCAGCATTTT
.	TRBV14	.	TRBJ2-4	CGQPKNIQYF	TGTGGACAGCCCAAAAACATTCAGTACTTC
.	TRBV7-9	.	TRBJ1-5	CASSSGTLSNQPQHF	TGTGCCAGCAGCTCCGGGACACTCAGCAATCAGCCCCAGCATTTT
.	TRBV5-4	.	TRBJ1-1	CASRLGGNTEAFF	TGTGCCAGCAGACTGGGGGGGAACACTGAAGCTTTCTTT
.	TRBV7-2	.	TRBJ2-3	CASSSPPGLVPSTDTQYF	TGTGCCAGCAGCTCACCGCCCGGACTCGTACCTAGCACAGATACGCAGTATTTT
.	TRBV19	.	TRBJ2-1	CASSISVSTSEQFF	TGTGCCAGTAGTATATCGGTTAGCACGAGTGAGCAGTTCTTC
.	TRBV4-3	.	TRBJ1-2	CASSQDSSSGGYTF	TGCGCCAGCAGCCAAGATTCGTCATCGGGTGGCTACACCTTC
TRBD2	TRBV29-1	.	TRBJ2-7	CSASGRLAYEQYF	TGCAGCGCCAGCGGGAGGCTTGCCTACGAGCAGTACTTC
TRBD1	TRBV10-3	.	TRBJ2-7	CAISESGQGIYEQYF	TGTGCCATCAGTGAGTCGGGACAGGGAATATACGAGCAGTACTTC
.	TRBV2	.	TRBJ1-1	CASRDNLNTEAFF	TGTGCCAGCCGGGACAACTTGAACACTGAAGCTTTCTTT
.	TRBV27	.	TRBJ2-2	CASSRASDRSNTGELFF	TGTGCCAGCAGCCGAGCCTCGGACAGATCGAACACCGGGGAGCTGTTTTTT
.	TRBV12-5	.	TRBJ1-1	CAGPGGGHTEAFF	TGTGCCGGTCCGGGGGGCGGGCACACTGAAGCTTTCTTT
TRBD2	TRBV4-1	.	TRBJ2-7	CASSPGLAGVKQYF	TGCGCCAGCAGCCCGGGACTAGCGGGAGTAAAGCAGTACTTC
.	TRBV18	.	TRBJ2-7	CASSPPSPYYEQYF	TGTGCCAGCTCACCACCGTCTCCGTACTACGAGCAGTACTTC
.	TRBV5-8	.	TRBJ2-1	CASSPPYVGSSYNEQFF	TGTGCCAGCAGCCCGCCATACGTCGGGAGTAGTTACAATGAGCAGTTCTTC
TRBD2	TRBV28	.	TRBJ2-7	CASSLAPGTIREQYF	TGTGCCAGCAGTTTAGCACCCGGGACTATTCGTGAGCAGTACTTC
.	TRBV7-3	many	TRBJ2-1	CASSLTQGYYNEQFF	TGTGCCAGCAGCTTAACCCAGGGGTACTACAATGAGCAGTTCTTC
TRBD2	TRBV28	once	TRBJ2-5	CASSLGGGRETQYF	TGTGCCAGCAGTTTAGGCGGCGGGAGGGAGACCCAGTACTTC
.	TRBV30	.	TRBJ1-3	CAWTAGNTIYF	TGTGCCTGGACTGCTGGAAACACCATATATTTT
TRBD2	TRBV28	.	TRBJ2-3	CASPPSGSTDTQYF	TGTGCCAGTCCACCTAGCGGGAGCACAGATACGCAGTATTTT
TRBD1	TRBV11-1	.	TRBJ1-2	CASSPGTVSPGYTF	TGTGCCAGCAGCCCCGGGACAGTTTCACCTGGCTACACCTTC
TRBD2	TRBV7-6	.	TRBJ2-7	CASSPASGRAHEQYF	TGTGCCAGCAGCCCTGCTAGCGGGAGGGCCCACGAGCAGTACTTC